The clone carrying this T cell receptor (beta chain) was observed a single time. The target antigen is unknown. The record originates from a study of somatic mutations in cytotoxic T cells in rheumatoid arthritis. Study information: There were some V beta antibody-stained T-cell populations flow-sorted at nearly 100% purity, and these included V beta1+ cells sequenced for TCRB. Points from the study as a whole: CD8+ clonality rose with age in rheumatoid arthritis patients, not healthy controls.

Trimming took 1 base from V and 7 from J, leaving 25 bases between them. The CDR3 covers 18 residues. CDR1 is KGHSH, CDR2 LQKENI, per germline. Original data processing: The authors compared patient CD8+ clones larger than 1% against published virus-specific TCRB sequences. Only a few of these clones matched. Using immunoSEQ multiplex PCR, the repertoire was profiled, and TCRdb retains in-frame clones only, with some absent. V, J and clone size are those of that table, while D and trimming were read from the DNA. The profile shows under 5,000 clones, approximately 86% of them singletons. V is TRBV18 and J is TRBJ1-1; weak D call: TRBD1 (5 bases). Input material: CD8+ T cells sorted from blood. This clonotype originated in a woman in her fifties or sixties with rheumatoid arthritis. CDR3 bases: TGTGCCAGCTCACCACTGGGAGCGGGACCCTTATTTAGTGTTGAAGCTTTCTTT. Translated, it gives CASSPLGAGPLFSVEAFF.